Listed below are T cell receptor beta chains from one sample, sequenced in a study of blood T cell repertoires in COVID-19. TCRdb keeps only in-frame clones here, not all; method: immunoSEQ multiplex PCR. The table shows 140,000 to 150,000 clones, with 80% to 90% occurring only once. The sequenced sample consisted of peripheral blood. These receptors were collected from a man aged 55-75 years with active or convalescent COVID-19. CDR3s include the opening cysteine and the closing phenylalanine or tryptophan. The D gene is left open where the match is weak. Not every row has a clone size; where given, it reads once, few, many or a size class.

TRBJ2-1,TRBV6-2/TRBV6-3,TRBD2,-,TGTGCCAGCAGTCGTGGACTAGCGGGGGTCTCCTACAATGAGCAGTTCTTC,CASSRGLAGVSYNEQFF
TRBJ2-7,TRBV2,TRBD2,once,TGTGCCAGCAGTGGGGGGACTAGCGGGGGCCACGAGCAGTACTTC,CASSGGTSGGHEQYF
TRBJ1-2,TRBV30,-,-,TGTGCCTGGAGTGAGCGGCACTCCGGCTACACCTTC,CAWSERHSGYTF
TRBJ1-3,TRBV6-1,-,-,TGTGCCAGCAGTTCCCGGGGACGGGGGGCGGACACCATATATTTT,CASSSRGRGADTIYF
TRBJ2-4,TRBV7-2,-,-,TGTGCCAGCACCCCCGGGGGAGCCAAAAACATTCAGTACTTC,CASTPGGAKNIQYF
TRBJ1-3,TRBV19,-,once,TGTGCCAGTAGGATAGGGGAGGGGCGGTCTGGAAACACCATATATTTT,CASRIGEGRSGNTIYF
TRBJ2-1,TRBV11-3,TRBD1,-,TGTGCCAGCAGCATTCGCGGGACAGGTGGATCCAATGAGCAGTTCTTC,CASSIRGTGGSNEQFF
TRBJ1-1,TRBV6-1,-,-,TGTGCCAGCAGTGAGTCGTCGCGAAGATGGTTCACTGAAGCTTTCTTT,CASSESSRRWFTEAFF
TRBJ2-6,TRBV18,TRBD1,-,TGTGCCAGCTCACCACTTCAGGGGGTTGGGGCCAACGTCCTGACTTTC,CASSPLQGVGANVLTF
TRBJ2-3,TRBV5-4,TRBD2,-,TGTGCCAGCAGCCAATGGTCTAGCGGCTTCACAGATACGCAGTATTTT,CASSQWSSGFTDTQYF
TRBJ2-5,TRBV7-2,TRBD2,-,TGTGCCAGCAGCTTAGGGCTTTTAGTTGGGCGGGGGCAAGAGACCCAGTACTTC,CASSLGLLVGRGQETQYF
TRBJ2-3,TRBV9,TRBD2,-,TGTGCCAGCAGCGTAGAGGTGGCAGAAAGCGGGGGCGCCGAGGCAGATACGCAGTATTTT,CASSVEVAESGGAEADTQYF
TRBJ2-3,TRBV7-9,TRBD2,once,TGTGCCAGCAGCTTAGCCCTAGCGGGGGGGAAAGATACGCAGTATTTT,CASSLALAGGKDTQYF
TRBJ1-2,TRBV18,-,-,TGTGCCAGCTCACCAGCCAGGGCTGCCTATGGCTACACCTTC,CASSPARAAYGYTF
TRBJ1-4,TRBV6-5,TRBD1,-,TGTGCCAGCAGTCGGGACAGGGGTGGTAATGAAAAACTGTTTTTT,CASSRDRGGNEKLFF
TRBJ1-1,TRBV3-1/TRBV3-2,-,few,TGTGCCAGCAGCCAGTCAGGGTCGACGAACACTGAAGCTTTCTTT,CASSQSGSTNTEAFF
TRBJ2-2,TRBV11-3,TRBD2,-,TGTGCCAGCAGCTTTGAACTAGCGGGAGGGCGGAGCGGGGAGCTGTTTTTT,CASSFELAGGRSGELFF
TRBJ2-5,TRBV6-5,TRBD1,-,TGTGCCAGCAGTTGGACAGGGGTCCAAGAGACCCAGTACTTC,CASSWTGVQETQYF
TRBJ2-2,TRBV10-2,-,-,TGCGCCAGCAAATTCGGGACTTTCGGCACCGGGGAGCTGTTTTTT,CASKFGTFGTGELFF
TRBJ1-2,TRBV3-1/TRBV3-2,-,once,TGTGCCAGCAGCTATGATCGAGGTGGAAGGAATGGCTACACCTTC,CASSYDRGGRNGYTF
TRBJ2-7,TRBV7-6,-,-,TGTGCCAGCAGCTCTGGCACGGGCTACGAGCAGTACTTC,CASSSGTGYEQYF
TRBJ2-5,TRBV5-1,-,-,TGCGCCAGCAGCTTGGGGGCAGCGGAAGAGACCCAGTACTTC,CASSLGAAEETQYF
TRBJ2-7,TRBV19,TRBD1,once,TGTGCCAGTAGCACCGGGACAGGGATCGACGAGCAGTACTTC,CASSTGTGIDEQYF
TRBJ1-2,TRBV19,-,-,TGTGCCAGTAGTATGATGGGGCCAGCCACGTACTATGGCTACACCTTC,CASSMMGPATYYGYTF
TRBJ2-2,TRBV21-1,-,-,TGTGCCAGCAGCAATCAGGACAGGGTTCCCGGGGAGCTGTTTTTT,CASSNQDRVPGELFF
TRBJ2-7,TRBV14,TRBD1,-,TGTGCCAGCAGCCAAGGACAGGGGGCCTTCTACGAGCAGTACTTC,CASSQGQGAFYEQYF
TRBJ2-2,TRBV3-1/TRBV3-2,-,-,TGTGCCAGCAGCCCAAAAGGGCGGGCGACCACCGGGGAGCTGTTTTTT,CASSPKGRATTGELFF
TRBJ1-1,TRBV7-9,-,-,TGTGCCAGCAGCTCGAACCGCGGGGAAGCTTTCTTT,CASSSNRGEAFF
TRBJ1-3,TRBV18,-,few,TGTGCCAGCTCACCACCGCCCAGGACAGTCTCTGGAAACACCATATATTTT,CASSPPPRTVSGNTIYF
TRBJ1-3,TRBV3-1/TRBV3-2,-,few,TGTGCCAGCAGCCGAAAGAGCTCTGGAAACACCATATATTTT,CASSRKSSGNTIYF
TRBJ1-3,TRBV19,TRBD1,-,TGTGCCAGTAGTGCGGACAGGAGCTCTGGAAACACCATATATTTT,CASSADRSSGNTIYF
TRBJ2-6,TRBV11-2,TRBD1,-,TGTGCCAGCAGATCAGACAGGGCCTTCTTCTCTGGGGCCAACGTCCTGACTTTC,CASRSDRAFFSGANVLTF
TRBJ2-7,TRBV30,TRBD1,few,TGTGCCTCAACCTCCGGGACAGCGTCCTACGAGCAGTACTTC,CASTSGTASYEQYF
TRBJ1-3,TRBV19,-,-,TGTGCCAGTAGTCCATCTACCGGGACAACTGGAAACACCATATATTTT,CASSPSTGTTGNTIYF
TRBJ1-1,TRBV7-2,-,-,TGTGCCAGCAGCTTAGGTGGCAGGGAAGGCACTGAAGCTTTCTTT,CASSLGGREGTEAFF
TRBJ1-1,TRBV18,TRBD1,-,TGTGCCAGCTCAGAGTGGGACAGGGGGCCGGGAACTGAAGCTTTCTTT,CASSEWDRGPGTEAFF
TRBJ1-2,TRBV5-1,-,-,TGCGCCAGCAGCATCAGTCCCGGGACAGGCTACACCTTC,CASSISPGTGYTF
TRBJ2-7,TRBV7-6,-,-,TGTGCCAGCAGCTGGACAGACTCCTACGAGCAGTACTTC,CASSWTDSYEQYF
TRBJ2-2,TRBV19,-,-,TGTGCCATATCGGGGGGCTTTACCGGGGAGCTGTTTTTT,CAISGGFTGELFF
TRBJ1-4,TRBV7-2,-,-,TGTGCCAGCAGCTCCCTAGGAGGCGGGGCGACGGATGAAAAACTGTTTTTT,CASSSLGGGATDEKLFF
TRBJ1-1,TRBV2,-,few,TGTGCCAGCAGTGCAGGGTCAGGGAGGATTTCTGAAGCTTTCTTT,CASSAGSGRISEAFF
TRBJ1-2,TRBV12-3/TRBV12-4,-,-,TGTGCCAGCAGCCCCAGGGGAATCTATGGCTACACCTTC,CASSPRGIYGYTF
TRBJ1-4,TRBV3-1/TRBV3-2,TRBD1,-,TGTGCCAGCAGCCAAGAGGGACAGGGGGACCCTAATGAAAAACTGTTTTTT,CASSQEGQGDPNEKLFF
TRBJ1-2,TRBV4-3,-,few,TGCGCCAGCAGCCAAGATCTGGGAAAAGGGGTCTATGGCTACACCTTC,CASSQDLGKGVYGYTF
TRBJ2-1,TRBV5-8,-,-,TGTGCCAGCAGCCGCCGCGCCACGGCGGGCGATGAGCAGTTCTTC,CASSRRATAGDEQFF
TRBJ1-5,TRBV4-1,-,-,TGCGCCAGCAGCCAATCCCCTGCGGGCGTCCAGCCCCAGCATTTT,CASSQSPAGVQPQHF
TRBJ1-1,TRBV30,TRBD1,-,TGTGCCTGGTATGCCGGGACAGGTGTGTACACTGAAGCTTTCTTT,CAWYAGTGVYTEAFF
TRBJ1-6,TRBV5-1,-,few,TGCGCCAGCGCCGCCGGAGCAGAAAATTCACCCCTCCACTTT,CASAAGAENSPLHF
TRBJ1-2,TRBV11-2,-,-,TGTGCCAGCAGCTCCAGGATCTATGGCTACACCTTC,CASSSRIYGYTF
TRBJ2-3,TRBV27,TRBD2,-,TGTGCCACAAACATTTATGGCGGGGGGGCCGGGGATACGCAGTATTTT,CATNIYGGGAGDTQYF